Listed below are T cell receptor beta chains from one sample, sequenced in a study of OX40 agonist ivuxolimab in advanced cancers. Produced via immunoSEQ multiplex PCR; TCRdb's table is partial and in-frame only. Among over 70,000 clones, about 88% were seen once, and the ten largest hold approximately 0.26%. The sample consisted of CD4+ or CD8+ T cells sorted from blood, taken in a trial of the OX40 agonist ivuxolimab. Receptors were obtained from an adult with an advanced solid tumor such as melanoma, head and neck, liver or kidney cancer. CDR3s include the opening cysteine and the closing phenylalanine or tryptophan. The order of the fields is clone size, V gene, J gene, D gene, CDR3 protein, CDR3 DNA. The D gene is left open where the match is weak. Size values are once, few and many counts, or a class for expanded clones, and some rows have none.

once	TRBV21-1	TRBJ1-1	.	CASSRRRMGQVNTEAFF	TGTGCCAGCAGCAGAAGAAGGATGGGACAGGTGAACACTGAAGCTTTCTTT
.	TRBV9	TRBJ1-6	.	CASSALMDRWNSPLHF	TGTGCCAGCAGCGCACTGATGGACCGCTGGAATTCACCCCTCCACTTT
.	TRBV7-2	TRBJ2-5	.	CASSFRGQTQYF	TGTGCCAGCAGCTTTCGGGGCCAGACCCAGTACTTC
.	TRBV7-3	TRBJ2-5	.	CASSLRGLQETQYF	TGTGCCAGCAGCTTGAGGGGCCTTCAAGAGACCCAGTACTTC
once	TRBV5-1	TRBJ2-7	TRBD1	CASSLAPGQNYEQYF	TGCGCCAGCAGCTTGGCCCCGGGACAGAACTACGAGCAGTACTTC
.	TRBV2	TRBJ2-2	TRBD2	CASRMTSGGTGELFF	TGTGCCAGCAGGATGACTAGCGGGGGGACCGGGGAGCTGTTTTTT
.	TRBV11-3	TRBJ2-2	.	CASSSRRRQENTGELFF	TGTGCCAGCAGCTCCCGACGGCGCCAGGAGAACACCGGGGAGCTGTTTTTT
.	TRBV5-6	TRBJ2-2	.	CASSRGVAGTGELFF	TGTGCCAGCAGTCGCGGGGTAGCAGGCACCGGGGAGCTGTTTTTT
.	TRBV7-2	TRBJ2-7	TRBD2	CASSLAIAAGISYEQYF	TGTGCCAGCAGCTTAGCGATTGCAGCGGGGATCTCCTACGAGCAGTACTTC
.	TRBV5-6	TRBJ2-1	TRBD2	CASSLWLAGGLPYNEQFF	TGTGCCAGCAGCTTGTGGCTAGCGGGGGGCCTCCCCTACAATGAGCAGTTCTTC